The rows below give T cell receptor beta chains drawn from one sample of a study of T cell changes during pregnancy in multiple sclerosis. The assay was immunoSEQ multiplex PCR, and TCRdb's table has in-frame clones only and misses some. The table shows about 50,000 clones, with approximately 90% occurring only once. Source: CD4+ T cells from peripheral blood mononuclear cells, taken after pregnancy. The source of these receptors is a female donor with multiple sclerosis, enrolled in a pregnancy study. CDR3s include the opening cysteine and the closing phenylalanine or tryptophan. D genes are given only for firm matches. Clone size is given for some rows only: seen once, a few or many times, or a class if the clone is expanded.

TRBJ2-1 11 NA NA TRBV19 CASSIFNEQFF TGTGCCAGTAGTATCTTCAATGAGCAGTTCTTC
TRBJ1-1 12 NA NA TRBV5-6 CASSLGSTEAFF TGTGCCAGCAGCTTGGGGAGCACTGAAGCTTTCTTT
TRBJ2-2 15 NA TRBD1 TRBV4-3 CASSQVGTGDRELFF TGCGCCAGCAGCCAAGTCGGGACAGGGGACAGGGAGCTGTTTTTT
TRBJ2-7 18 once TRBD1 TRBV2 CASSARDRGKARQGEQYF TGTGCCAGCAGTGCCCGGGACAGGGGTAAGGCTAGACAAGGGGAGCAGTACTTC
TRBJ1-4 13 once TRBD1 TRBV27 CASRPGTGFKLFF TGTGCCAGCAGGCCCGGGACAGGGTTTAAACTGTTTTTT
TRBJ2-1 16 NA NA TRBV18 CASSPSLATTYNEQFF TGTGCCAGCTCACCATCTCTAGCGACCACCTACAATGAGCAGTTCTTC
TRBJ2-1 15 once NA TRBV7-6 CASSFGLARNNEQFF TGTGCCAGCAGCTTCGGGCTAGCTCGTAACAATGAGCAGTTCTTC
TRBJ2-2 15 NA TRBD2 TRBV27 CASSYRGVNTGELFF TGTGCCAGCAGTTACCGGGGGGTGAACACCGGGGAGCTGTTTTTT
TRBJ1-5 15 NA NA TRBV27 CASSLRPGSNQPQHF TGTGCCAGCAGTTTGAGGCCAGGGAGCAATCAGCCCCAGCATTTT
TRBJ2-5 14 NA NA TRBV5-8 CASSLGLTGETQYF TGTGCCAGCAGCTTGGGGCTTACAGGGGAGACCCAGTACTTC
TRBJ2-7 14 NA NA TRBV5-1 CASSLVARPYEQYF TGCGCCAGCAGCTTGGTGGCTAGGCCCTACGAGCAGTACTTC